One T cell receptor (beta chain) is described in this entry. Germline V gene lookup returns CDR1 SGDLS and CDR2 YYNGEE. The trim removed 0 bases at V and 0 bases at J, leaving 10 bases unmatched. The CDR3 is 18 amino acids. It was RNA transcripts that yielded the amplified TCR beta CDR3 regions. The HTBI set primed first-round TCR CDR3 RT-PCR. One entry per CDR3 protein, called by TCRdb with MiXCR from the multiplex PCR reads. The top ten clones hold roughly 10% of a sample with roughly 700,000 distinct CDR3 sequences, around 13% of them seen once. This sample is part of a study of T cells in Graves' hyperthyroidism and ophthalmopathy.

The V call is TRBV9, the J call TRBJ2-5, with 8 nucleotides matching TRBD2. Specimen: blood. The sequence derives from a woman younger than 30 with Graves' hyperthyroidism. The CDR3 protein is CASSVGRAGAKYQETQYF. CDR3 DNA sequence: TGTGCCAGCAGCGTAGGTCGAGCGGGAGCGAAGTACCAAGAGACCCAGTACTTC.